This TCR beta chain was captured by sequencing in a study of shared clonotypes between healthy human individuals. V was trimmed by 3 bases and J by 6 bases, leaving 10 bases between them. Germline V gene data show CDR1 as SGHRS and CDR2 as YFSETQ. The CDR3 is 13 amino acids. Findings and limits, study-wide: In this cohort, only blood was sampled, and tissue repertoires likely differ.

The sample holds a few counts of this clone. Antigen specificity is unknown. Genomic DNA from each subset was divided evenly over several immunoSEQ plates. Template amounts of about 270 ng DNA, 30,000 or so T cell genomes, were employed in unsorted PBMC replicate PCRs. Ten immunoSEQ deep assay plates were used to sequence the DNA of unsorted PBMCs. Method: immunoSEQ multiplex PCR; TCRdb's copy keeps in-frame clones and lacks some. Of approximately 440,000 clones in the sample, roughly 80% were seen once. This rearrangement joins TRBV5-1 to TRBJ2-1; D unclear. This clonotype originated in a woman between 40 and 50 years old in good health. Some clones in this sample may be carry-over from other donors' samples. Sequences were obtained from PBMCs. The CDR3 loop is CASSWRQGNEQFF. The CDR3 nucleotides read TGCGCCAGCAGCTGGAGACAAGGCAATGAGCAGTTCTTC.